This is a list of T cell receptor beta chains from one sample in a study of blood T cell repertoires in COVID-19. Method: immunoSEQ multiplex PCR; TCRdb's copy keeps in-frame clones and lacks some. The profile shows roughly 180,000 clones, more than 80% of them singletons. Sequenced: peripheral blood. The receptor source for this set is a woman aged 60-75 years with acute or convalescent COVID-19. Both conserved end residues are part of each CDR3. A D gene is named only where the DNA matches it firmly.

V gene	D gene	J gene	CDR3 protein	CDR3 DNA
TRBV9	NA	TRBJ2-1	CASSVGPAGRGDNEQFF	TGTGCCAGCAGCGTAGGACCCGCCGGGAGAGGGGACAATGAGCAGTTCTTC
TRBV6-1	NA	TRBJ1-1	CASSEGPTGGTEAFF	TGTGCCAGCAGTGAGGGACCGACAGGCGGCACTGAAGCTTTCTTT
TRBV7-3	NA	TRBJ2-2	CASSLSFTGELFF	TGTGCCAGCAGCTTATCATTCACCGGGGAGCTGTTTTTT
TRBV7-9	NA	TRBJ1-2	CASSLEVYGYTF	TGTGCCAGCAGCTTGGAGGTCTATGGCTACACCTTC
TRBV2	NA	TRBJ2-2	CASRGMGGGTGELFF	TGTGCCAGCAGGGGGATGGGGGGTGGCACCGGGGAGCTGTTTTTT
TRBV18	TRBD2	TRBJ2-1	CASSQRVAGENEQFF	TGTGCCAGCTCGCAGCGAGTAGCGGGAGAGAATGAGCAGTTCTTC
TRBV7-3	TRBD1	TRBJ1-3	CASSYMDRAGNTIYF	TGTGCCAGCAGCTATATGGACAGGGCCGGAAACACCATATATTTT
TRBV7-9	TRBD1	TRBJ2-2	CASSRDRVTGELFF	TGTGCCAGCAGCCGGGACAGGGTAACCGGGGAGCTGTTTTTT
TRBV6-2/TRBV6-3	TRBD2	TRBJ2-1	CASSETTSGRYNEQFF	TGTGCCAGCAGTGAGACTACTAGCGGTCGTTACAATGAGCAGTTCTTC
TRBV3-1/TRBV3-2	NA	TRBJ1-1	CASSQRRGLTTEAFF	TGTGCCAGCAGCCAGAGGCGGGGGCTTACCACTGAAGCTTTCTTT
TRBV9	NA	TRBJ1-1	CASSVVGDGTEAFF	TGTGCCAGCAGCGTAGTCGGGGATGGCACTGAAGCTTTCTTT
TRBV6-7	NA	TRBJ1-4	CASSGRAEYEKLFF	TGTGCCAGTTCGGGGAGGGCTGAATATGAAAAACTGTTTTTT
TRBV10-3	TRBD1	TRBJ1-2	CAISEDRAGGYTF	TGTGCCATCAGTGAGGACAGGGCAGGGGGCTACACCTTC
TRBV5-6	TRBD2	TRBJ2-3	CASSWGLADTDTQYF	TGTGCCAGCAGCTGGGGACTAGCGGACACAGATACGCAGTATTTT
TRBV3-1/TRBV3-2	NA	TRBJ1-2	CASSQKRGYGYTF	TGTGCCAGCAGCCAAAAAAGGGGCTATGGCTACACCTTC
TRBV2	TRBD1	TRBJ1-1	CASRRDRANTEAFF	TGTGCCAGCAGGAGGGACAGGGCCAACACTGAAGCTTTCTTT
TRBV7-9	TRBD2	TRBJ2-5	CASSLPSGRASNQETQYF	TGTGCCAGCAGCTTACCTAGCGGGAGGGCCTCAAATCAAGAGACCCAGTACTTC
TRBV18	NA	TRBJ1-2	CASSEGGNYGYTF	TGTGCCAGCTCAGAGGGAGGGAACTATGGCTACACCTTC